These T cell receptor beta chains were read from a single sample in a study of shared clonotypes between healthy human individuals. Libraries were prepared by immunoSEQ multiplex PCR; TCRdb keeps only in-frame clonotypes and omits some of them. The table lists around 2,000,000 clones, about 95% of them singletons. Sequenced input: naive CD8+ T cells sorted from blood. These receptors all stem from a man younger than 30 in good health. Both conserved end residues are trimmed from each CDR3.

TRBV5-1	TRBJ1-1	ASSLGQAGLEAF
TRBV7-2	TRBJ2-7	ASSSFHEQY
TRBV5-1	TRBJ2-5	ASSPIFGRHQETQY
TRBV9	TRBJ1-1	ASSTLGEGLTEAF
TRBV27	TRBJ2-7	ASRKLLRDLDSYEQY
TRBV11-2	TRBJ2-3	ASSGLAGEQIDTQY
TRBV6-6	TRBJ2-7	ASSSDREYEQY
TRBV2	TRBJ2-4	ASSRGEEAKNIQY
TRBV28	TRBJ1-1	ASSLDWTNTEAF
TRBV5-1	TRBJ2-7	ASSPLGQGSYEQY
TRBV6-5	TRBJ2-7	ASAPTVSSYEQY
TRBV7-9	TRBJ2-3	ASSLEIAGAGDTQY
TRBV5-1	TRBJ2-7	ASRSGTSGQSYEQY
TRBV27	TRBJ1-5	ASSLNTGQPQH
TRBV6-6	TRBJ1-6	ASSFQRNSPLH
TRBV5-1	TRBJ2-3	ASSFLDTFSDTQY
TRBV25-1	TRBJ2-1	ASSELREEFGEQF
TRBV5-4	TRBJ1-1	ASSAGGTGGFSGTEAF
TRBV7-8	TRBJ1-2	ASSSNNYGYT
TRBV29-1	TRBJ1-4	SVTGDSGEKLF
TRBV30	TRBJ2-2	AWSSSGAGELF
TRBV7-2	TRBJ2-7	ASSLGELWKQY
TRBV30	TRBJ2-2	AWKRTSGANTGELF
TRBV9	TRBJ2-2	ASSQETGITGELF
TRBV7-9	TRBJ1-4	ASSYPGYRGPVEKLF
TRBV2	TRBJ2-1	ASSIDGSYNEQF
TRBV19	TRBJ2-5	ASSVTGLAGEETQY
TRBV5-5	TRBJ2-7	ASSDWSGSCYEQY
TRBV30	TRBJ2-7	AWSEGPGTSTEQY
TRBV19	TRBJ2-2	ASSTREVSDTGELF
TRBV30	TRBJ1-3	AWSGVGVKGNTIY
TRBV28	TRBJ1-3	ASTSTNSGNTIY
TRBV28	TRBJ2-7	GAGDRGSDEQY
TRBV9	TRBJ2-3	ASSVDLDTQY
TRBV5-6	TRBJ2-5	ASSQEEETQY
TRBV28	TRBJ1-6	ASSPDRGLNSPLH
TRBV7-9	TRBJ1-2	ASSYQGAGYGYT
TRBV7-9	TRBJ2-1	ASSSPSWNEQF
TRBV7-3	TRBJ2-3	ASSLLAGSTDTQY
TRBV27	TRBJ1-3	ASSLSRGPGNTIY
TRBV5-6	TRBJ2-3	ASSLIPDTQY
TRBV5-1	TRBJ1-4	ASSPLRTGINEKLF
TRBV2	TRBJ2-7	ASSNPSYEQY
TRBV10-2	TRBJ2-7	ASSEAYEQY
TRBV5-6	TRBJ2-3	ASSSRWDWSTDTQY
TRBV7-9	TRBJ1-1	ATHTGNTEAF
TRBV30	TRBJ1-6	AWNRPDRDLESPLH
TRBV13	TRBJ2-5	ASSHGTGEETQY
TRBV5-1	TRBJ1-4	ASSFVSSGNEKLF